One sample yielded the 9 T cell receptor beta chains listed below, sequenced in a study of control samples from healthy donors and cancer patients. The method was immunoSEQ multiplex PCR; TCRdb's version includes in-frame clones alone and lacks a portion of them. The table has roughly 90,000 clones, roughly four fifths seen once. Sequenced input: blood. These receptors were obtained from a woman aged 60 to 75 in good health.

V usage is TRBV29-1 and J usage is TRBJ2-3, with 10 bases matching TRBD1. CDR3 length: 13 amino acids. Looked up from germline, CDR1 is SQVTM and CDR2 is ANQGSEA. V was clipped by 3 bases and J by 6 bases; unmatched bases: 3. DNA of the CDR3: TGCAGCGTTGACTGGACAGGGGGGGATACGCAGTATTTT. It yields the protein CSVDWTGGDTQYF.

There are a few counts of this clone. This chain links TRBV11-2 with TRBJ2-2; D is uncertain. The CDR3 is 14 residues long. Trimming cost V 0 bases and J 7 bases, with 9 bases left between them. From germline, CDR1 is SGHAT and CDR2 FQNNGV. The CDR3 here is CASSLDSVIGELFF. The DNA for the CDR3 is TGTGCCAGCAGCTTAGATTCGGTAATCGGGGAGCTGTTTTTT.

This rearrangement joins TRBV28 to TRBJ2-1, with D perhaps TRBD2 (5 bases). Trimming cost V 5 bases and J 13 bases, with 18 bases left between them. The CDR3 sequence is 13 residues long. Germline loops: CDR1 MDHEN, CDR2 SYDVKM. The CDR3 bases are TGTGCCAGCAGTCCAGGAGGCGGATTGACACAGTTCTTC. Its translation: CASSPGGGLTQFF.

V and J are TRBV28 and TRBJ1-5; a possible D gene is TRBD1 (5 bases). Trimming stripped 8 bases from V and 0 bases from J, with 14 bases between. CDR1 is MDHEN and CDR2 is SYDVKM in the germline V gene. The length of the CDR3 is 15 residues. The CDR3 nucleotides read TGTGCCAGCTGGCAATCGGGGCGTAGCAATCAGCCCCAGCATTTT. Its translation is CASWQSGRSNQPQHF.

J is TRBJ1-1 and V is TRBV19, with 7 bases matching TRBD1. The length of the CDR3 is 18 residues. Germline V gene lookup returns CDR1 LNHDA and CDR2 SQIVND (reference sequence). V gave up 4 bases and J gave up 1 base; unmatched junction bases: 15. The DNA for the CDR3 is TGTGCCAGTAGTAGCGACGGAGGGACAGCTCGATCGAACACTGAAGCTTTCTTT. Its translation: CASSSDGGTARSNTEAFF.

V is TRBV21-1 and J is TRBJ2-3; the table calls TRBD2, which could not be checked here. TRBV21-1 is tagged as a pseudogene. CDR3 size: 15 residues. CDR3 sequence: CASSLAGGGTDTQYF. For the CDR3, the DNA is TGTGCCAGCAGCTTAGCGGGGGGCGGCACAGATACGCAGTATTTT.

This clone was picked up a small number of times. The V and J genes are TRBV7-2 and TRBJ2-7, with TRBD1 identical over 9 bases. Germline loops: CDR1 SGHTA, CDR2 FQGNSA. Trimming at V came to 5 bases and at J to 1 base, leaving 3 bases not matched to a gene. The CDR3 contains 14 residues. Here the CDR3 reads CASSPGTGSYEQYF. CDR3 DNA sequence: TGTGCCAGCAGCCCCGGGACAGGGTCCTACGAGCAGTACTTC.

The rearrangement uses TRBV5-1 and TRBJ2-7, with D possibly called TRBD1 or TRBD2 (5 bases each). V was clipped by 1 base and J by 7 bases, with 15 bases between them. CDR3 length: 14 amino acids. CDR1 SGHRS and CDR2 YFSETQ come from the germline V gene. CDR3: CASSLSRDSGEQYF. DNA of the CDR3: TGCGCCAGCAGCTTGAGCAGGGATTCGGGGGAGCAGTACTTC.

V is TRBV4-1 and J is TRBJ2-5; TRBD2 matches at 13 bases. This CDR3 region has 16 residues. The V gene end was trimmed by 4 bases and the J gene end by 4 bases; junction bases not matched to a gene: 6. Germline V gene sequence: CDR1 MGHRA, CDR2 YSYEKL. The CDR3 region has the DNA TGCGCCAGCAGCCCTACTAGCGGGGGGGCCGGAGAGACCCAGTACTTC. It translates to CASSPTSGGAGETQYF.